These 20 T cell receptor beta chains share one sample of origin, sequenced in a study of response to subunit inactivated influenza vaccine. TCRdb itself ran the RT-PCR reads through MiXCR, one entry per CDR3 protein. Of about 480,000 distinct CDR3 sequences listed, roughly 13% were seen once; the top ten hold under 15%. This specimen consisted of PBMCs from blood, obtained roughly 48 days after vaccination. These receptor sequences come from a man aged 45 to 65 who received an inactivated influenza vaccine.

This clonotype appeared many times. J is TRBJ2-1 and V is TRBV7-9; 10 nucleotides line up with TRBD2. J gave up 7 bases and V 3 bases, and 12 bases lay outside the gene matches. CDR3 length: 17 residues. Germline CDR1 and CDR2: SEHNR and FQNEAQ (reference sequence). The CDR3 nucleotides read TGTGCCAGCAGCTTGCCCCGAAGGCTAGCGGGAGAAAATGAGCAGTTCTTC. As protein: CASSLPRRLAGENEQFF.

The chain couples TRBV15 to TRBJ2-7; no reliable D call. The CDR3 consists of 15 residues. The germline V gene has CDR1 LNHNV and CDR2 YYDKDF (reference sequence). Trimming pared 2 bases from V and 3 bases from J, leaving 14 bases between. Here the CDR3 DNA reads TGTGCCACCAGCAGACCCGAGACATTTCACTACGAGCAGTACTTC. Protein: CATSRPETFHYEQYF.

The chain uses TRBV7-3 and TRBJ2-2, with a possible D match to TRBD1 (6 bases). The CDR3 contains 15 residues. The V and J ends lost 1 base and 2 bases respectively, with 8 bases between them. Germline CDR1 reads SGHTA; CDR2 reads FQGTGA. CDR3 sequence: CASSLIGTNTGELFF. As DNA, the CDR3 is TGTGCCAGCAGCTTAATCGGGACAAACACCGGGGAGCTGTTTTTT.

This clonotype was seen a handful of times. The chain has TRBV29-1 and TRBJ2-2; unclear D gene. CDR3 length: 14 amino acids. Trimming left V 4 bases short and J 0 bases short, with 9 bases between. CDR1 and CDR2 from the germline V gene are SQVTM and ANQGSEA. Here the CDR3 reads CSVAKQTNTGELFF. The DNA for the CDR3 is TGCAGCGTTGCCAAACAGACGAACACCGGGGAGCTGTTTTTT.

V gene TRBV7-9 combines with J gene TRBJ1-2, with 9 positions matching TRBD1. V was clipped by 4 bases and J by 6 bases; unmatched bases: 3. CDR1 and CDR2 (germline): SEHNR, FQNEAQ (reference sequence). This CDR3 is 13 amino acids long. The CDR3 sequence: CASSYTGGDGYTF. CDR3 nucleotide sequence: TGTGCCAGCAGCTATACAGGGGGCGATGGCTACACCTTC.

The table lists this clonotype with a few counts. The V call is TRBV20-1, the J call TRBJ2-1; TRBD2 matches at 9 bases. V shed 1 base and J 0 bases; nucleotides not matched to a gene: 10. This CDR3 has 18 amino acids. Germline loops: CDR1 DFQATT, CDR2 SNEGSKA (reference sequence). The CDR3 DNA reads as TGCAGTGCTAGAGTTCTAGCGGGACAGAGTAGCTCCTACAATGAGCAGTTCTTC. It specifies CSARVLAGQSSSYNEQFF.

The chain is built from TRBV5-1 and TRBJ2-7, with a tentative D call TRBD1 (5 bases). The V end was cut by 0 bases, the J end by 6 bases, with 16 bases between. CDR3 length: 15 residues. Germline CDR1 reads SGHRS; CDR2 reads YFSETQ. DNA of the CDR3: TGCGCCAGCAGCTTGGGTGGCAGAGTGCAGGGCGAGCAGTACTTC. Amino acid sequence: CASSLGGRVQGEQYF.

This clonotype was counted ten times or more. The chain has TRBV29-1 and TRBJ2-1; TRBD2 is a possible D gene (7 bases). CDR3 size: 11 residues. Germline assignment: CDR1 SQVTM and CDR2 ANQGSEA. V was clipped by 6 bases and J by 8 bases, with 11 bases between them. The CDR3 region is CSVLGGDEQFF. The CDR3 coding sequence is TGCAGCGTCTTAGGGGGGGATGAGCAGTTCTTC.

The rearrangement uses TRBV27 and TRBJ1-1; weak D call: TRBD1 (6 bases). Germline V gene data show CDR1 as MNHEY and CDR2 as SMNVEV (reference sequence). The V gene lost 7 bases and the J gene lost 4 bases, with 16 bases spanning the gap. CDR3 length: 14 residues. The CDR3: CASTLIRGATEAFF. Here the CDR3 DNA reads TGTGCCAGCACCCTGATTCGGGGGGCCACTGAAGCTTTCTTT.

This clonotype came up a few times. The rearrangement links TRBV12-3 or TRBV12-4 to TRBJ1-2; the D is unclear. The germline V and J ends were trimmed by 2 bases and 4 bases, with 14 bases remaining between them. This CDR3 is built from 15 residues. For the CDR3, the DNA is TGTGCCAGCAGTTTATACCAGAGGAAAAGCTATGGCTACACCTTC. This translates into CASSLYQRKSYGYTF.

This clonotype came up many times. The chain carries TRBV7-6 and TRBJ2-7; possible D gene TRBD1, 6 bases. V dropped 6 bases and J dropped 0 bases, with 12 bases sitting between them. Germline V gives CDR1 SGHVS, CDR2 FNYEAQ. The CDR3 loop spans 14 amino acids. CDR3 amino acids: CASRPGTNSYEQYF. For the CDR3, the DNA is TGTGCCAGCAGACCCGGGACAAACTCCTACGAGCAGTACTTC.

This clonotype occurred a few times. This chain links TRBV10-3 with TRBJ2-1; D is ambiguous. V was clipped by 2 bases and J by 7 bases, with 15 bases between them. Germline CDR1 reads ENHRY; CDR2 reads SYGVKD. CDR3 size: 15 residues. CDR3 region: CAISEGPNSLNEQFF. In DNA form, the CDR3 reads TGTGCCATCAGTGAGGGCCCCAACTCATTAAATGAGCAGTTCTTC.

This chain connects TRBV28 to TRBJ2-5; possibly TRBD1 for D (6 bases). CDR3 length: 16 residues. The germline V and J ends were trimmed by 3 bases and 5 bases, with 19 bases remaining between them. Germline loops: CDR1 MDHEN, CDR2 SYDVKM. In nucleotides, the CDR3 is TGTGCCAGCAGTTTCGGCAGGGGAAGAATCCGGGAGACCCAGTACTTC. Its translation is CASSFGRGRIRETQYF.

This clonotype was seen more than once but under ten times. The chain links TRBV12-3 or TRBV12-4 to TRBJ2-1; perhaps D is TRBD1 or TRBD2 (5 bases each). Trimming pared 5 bases from V and 9 bases from J, leaving 14 bases between. The CDR3 loop spans 13 amino acids. The CDR3 DNA reads TGTGCCAGCAGTGCTCAGGGACGCGGTGAGCAGTTCTTC. It is translated as CASSAQGRGEQFF.

The V and J genes are TRBV4-2 and TRBJ2-7; TRBD1 or TRBD2 may be the D gene (5 bases each). This CDR3 is 17 amino acids long. Trimming pared 1 base from V and 0 bases from J, leaving 16 bases between. Germline CDR1 and CDR2: LGHNA and YNFKEQ. CDR3 in amino acids: CASSQGGGGTPSYEQYF. In DNA form, the CDR3 reads TGTGCCAGCAGCCAAGGGGGCGGAGGAACGCCCTCCTACGAGCAGTACTTC.

Ten or more counts support this clonotype. The rearrangement uses TRBV20-1 and TRBJ2-5, with D perhaps being TRBD1 or TRBD2 (5 bases each). Germline V CDR1 and CDR2: DFQATT, SNEGSKA (reference sequence). The V and J ends lost 6 bases and 0 bases respectively, with 17 bases between them. The CDR3 consists of 15 residues. The CDR3 region is CSADRDPQYQETQYF. The CDR3 DNA sequence: TGCAGTGCAGACCGGGACCCCCAGTACCAAGAGACCCAGTACTTC.

This clonotype appeared many times. The chain is built from TRBV20-1 and TRBJ2-3, with 7 bases that match TRBD2. The germline gives CDR1 DFQATT, CDR2 SNEGSKA (reference sequence). Trimming at V came to 5 bases and at J to 0 bases, leaving 8 bases not matched to a gene. The CDR3 is made up of 15 amino acids. Written as DNA, the CDR3 is TGCAGTGCTGGGTCCTCGCGGGGGAGCACAGATACGCAGTATTTT. Translating it yields CSAGSSRGSTDTQYF.

This clonotype turned up a few times. The rearrangement links TRBV28 to TRBJ1-5, with D possibly being TRBD1 (6 bases). Trimming removed 3 bases from V and 5 bases from J, with 14 bases in between. This CDR3 has 15 amino acids. CDR1 is MDHEN, CDR2 SYDVKM, per germline. Written as DNA, the CDR3 is TGTGCCAGCAGTTTCTTGGACAGACATTATCAGCCCCAGCATTTT. Its protein is CASSFLDRHYQPQHF.

This clonotype was observed a handful of times. This chain connects TRBV20-1 to TRBJ2-5; 7 bases agree with TRBD1. CDR3 length: 16 residues. After removal of 6 bases from V and 4 bases from J, the junction contained 17 bases not matched to a gene. The V gene's germline CDR1 is DFQATT and CDR2 SNEGSKA (reference sequence). The DNA of the CDR3 is TGCAGTGCAATCGTAGGGACAGAAACATCTCGAGAGACCCAGTACTTC. It encodes CSAIVGTETSRETQYF.

This clonotype appeared a few times. The chain is built from TRBV20-1 and TRBJ2-7; 10 bases line up with TRBD2. Germline V gene lookup returns CDR1 DFQATT and CDR2 SNEGSKA (reference sequence). V lost 6 bases to trimming and J lost 4 bases; unmatched junction nucleotides: 9. The CDR3 is made up of 14 amino acids. Here the CDR3 DNA reads TGCAGTGCCAACCCGGGACTAGCGTTGTACGAGCAGTACTTC. This sequence encodes CSANPGLALYEQYF.